This TCR beta chain is from a study of blood T cell dynamics during melanoma immunotherapy. Noted time point: week 3, after first cycle of checkpoint inhibitor. Germline V CDR1 and CDR2: GTSNPN, SVGIG (reference sequence). The CDR3 is 13 residues long. V was shortened by 1 base and J by 6 bases, with 9 bases between the two germline ends. Study-wide points: Clones driving repertoire changes may be melanoma-specific or general immune activation.

Comments on this clone: What it binds is unknown.

Each cfDNA sample used a fixed 40 ng of plasma cell-free DNA. Clones were sequenced by immunoSEQ multiplex PCR, and TCRdb holds only the in-frame ones, with some missing. The data contain more than 130 clones, roughly 80% of them singletons. The gene calls are TRBV30 and TRBJ2-2; D is unclear. The input for sequencing was cell-free DNA from blood, taken from a patient treated with checkpoint blockade. The clonotype comes from a human donor with melanoma. CDR3 DNA sequence: TGTGCCTGGAGTGGATTAGTCTCCGGGGAGCTGTTTTTT. Translating gives CAWSGLVSGELFF.